This record looks at one T cell receptor beta chain sequence and its context. Its antigen is still unknown. This sample was included in a study of Graves' ophthalmopathy and Graves' hyperthyroidism. Germline lookup yields CDR1 DFQATT and CDR2 SNEGSKA (reference sequence). The CDR3 covers 13 residues. With 3 bases removed from V and 0 bases from J, the gap between germline ends came to 7 bases. Ineligible for inclusion were patients with other autoimmune diseases, uncontrolled infections, pregnancy or lactation. Serum thyroxine and TRAb, along with clinical symptoms, thyroid ultrasound and orbital computed tomography, were what diagnosis relied on. Fresh peripheral blood (approximately 10 ml) yielded the PBMCs. For repertoire sequencing, the TCR beta CDR3 regions were amplified from RNA transcripts. First-round RT-PCR used HTBI primers; second-round multiplex PCR followed. Via MiXCR, TCRdb re-called the multiplex PCR reads, giving one row per CDR3 protein. This sample has around 15,000 distinct CDR3 sequences, with more than 45% found just once.

Findings and caveats of the study: Blood contained most expanded thyroid clonotypes exceeding 0.001 frequency.

This TCR was sampled from a woman in her forties with stable Graves' hyperthyroidism. The chain recombines TRBV20-1 with TRBJ2-3; D may be TRBD1 (5 bases). The specimen sequenced was peripheral blood. CDR3 DNA sequence: TGCAGTGCTAGGGACACTAGCACAGATACGCAGTATTTT. Translation: CSARDTSTDTQYF.